Listed here are 26 T cell receptor beta chains from one sample, sequenced in a study of T-cell reconstitution after alpha-beta-depleted transplantation in children. TCRbeta library construction was performed incorporating unique molecular identifiers. TCRdb called the PCR reads again in MiXCR, with one record for every CDR3 protein. This table has about 110,000 distinct CDR3 sequences, 10% to 13% appearing once. The material sequenced was PBMCs from the stem cell graft donor, taken from the stem cell graft. Receptors were obtained from a human donor who donated a stem cell graft to a child with acute lymphoblastic leukemia.

This clonotype was recorded many times. The rearrangement links TRBV7-3 to TRBJ2-5; 8 nucleotides align to TRBD2. V gave up 6 bases and J gave up 2 bases; unmatched junction bases: 17. Germline V CDR1 and CDR2: SGHTA, FQGTGA. The CDR3 covers 18 residues. CDR3 sequence: CASSRLGRSGSSQETQYF. The CDR3, as DNA: TGTGCCAGCAGTCGCCTGGGCAGGAGCGGGAGCTCTCAAGAGACCCAGTACTTC.

This clonotype has a count of ten or more. The chain employs TRBV7-6 and TRBJ1-1; D might be TRBD1 (5 bases). The V gene's germline CDR1 is SGHVS and CDR2 FNYEAQ. The CDR3 is 15 residues long. V lost 5 bases to trimming and J lost 5 bases, with 18 bases between them. CDR3 residues: CASSALAGSGTEAFF. The CDR3 DNA follows: TGTGCCAGCAGCGCCTTGGCAGGGAGTGGAACTGAAGCTTTCTTT.

This clonotype has ten or more counts. The chain employs TRBV6-5 and TRBJ2-1; 8 bases map to TRBD1. Trimming at V came to 10 bases and at J to 7 bases, leaving 9 bases not matched to a gene. This CDR3 contains 13 residues. Per the germline V gene, CDR1 is MNHEY and CDR2 is SVGAGI. The CDR3 is CAISGTGLNEQFF. CDR3 nucleotides: TGTGCCATATCCGGGACAGGCCTAAATGAGCAGTTCTTC.

This clonotype was counted many times. This rearrangement joins TRBV5-1 to TRBJ1-4; D unclear. Germline V CDR1 and CDR2: SGHRS, YFSETQ. V was shortened by 0 bases and J by 1 base, with 13 bases between the two germline ends. This CDR3 contains 17 residues. CDR3: CASSLGTVGRTNEKLFF. DNA for the CDR3: TGCGCCAGCAGCTTGGGAACCGTGGGTCGAACTAATGAAAAACTGTTTTTT.

This clonotype was found many times. The gene calls are TRBV10-3 and TRBJ2-1, with D uncertain. Trimming removed 3 bases from V and 3 bases from J, with 6 bases in between. The CDR3 runs to 13 residues. Germline CDR1 is ENHRY and CDR2 is SYGVKD. The CDR3 DNA sequence: TGTGCCATCAGTGATGCGCACTACAATGAGCAGTTCTTC. Translating gives CAISDAHYNEQFF.

This clonotype was recorded many times. The chain combines TRBV6-1 with TRBJ2-7, with 10 nucleotides matching TRBD2. Germline lookup yields CDR1 MNHNS and CDR2 SASEGT. With 8 bases clipped from V and 1 base from J, the junction kept 8 bases outside the gene matches. The CDR3 length is 15 residues. The CDR3 nucleotides are TGTGCCAGCCGCCTCAAAGCGGGAGGGTCCTACGAGCAGTACTTC. It translates to CASRLKAGGSYEQYF.

There are many counts of this clonotype. V and J are TRBV4-2 and TRBJ2-4; a weak D match, TRBD2 (7 bases). Trimming shortened V by 0 bases and J by 0 bases, and 18 bases separated the two germline ends. The CDR3 totals 19 residues. Germline V gene data show CDR1 as LGHNA and CDR2 as YNFKEQ. CDR3 in amino acids: CASSQESFRGGLAKNIQYF. In DNA form, the CDR3 reads TGTGCCAGCAGCCAAGAGTCTTTTAGGGGGGGATTAGCCAAAAACATTCAGTACTTC.

This rearrangement joins TRBV7-3 to TRBJ2-1, with D maybe TRBD2 (6 bases). There are 16 residues in the CDR3. Germline CDR1 is SGHTA and CDR2 is FQGTGA. The V and J ends lost 2 bases and 0 bases respectively, with 11 bases between them. The CDR3, as DNA: TGTGCCAGCAGCTTATTAGCGGAATCCTCCTACAATGAGCAGTTCTTC. It specifies CASSLLAESSYNEQFF.

At least ten counts were recorded for this clonotype. The rearrangement uses TRBV6-1 and TRBJ2-7; tentative D call: TRBD1 (5 bases). This CDR3 is built from 15 residues. The ends were cut back, 6 bases at V and 2 bases at J, with 17 bases in the middle. Germline CDR1 reads MNHNS; CDR2 reads SASEGT. DNA of the CDR3: TGTGCCAGCAGCACACCACGCAGGGTACCCTACGAGCAGTACTTC. As protein: CASSTPRRVPYEQYF.

This clonotype was observed at least ten times. The chain is built from TRBV20-1 and TRBJ2-1; 10 nucleotides match TRBD2. CDR3 length: 15 residues. The V segment lost 5 bases and the J segment 2 bases; nucleotides outside the gene matches: 6. Germline CDR1 and CDR2: DFQATT and SNEGSKA (reference sequence). The CDR3 here is CSALRLAGAYNEQFF. The CDR3 DNA sequence: TGCAGTGCTCTACGTCTAGCGGGAGCCTACAATGAGCAGTTCTTC.

Comments on this clonotype: A much larger clone is a single base away; this may be a read error. The chain joins TRBV7-9 to TRBJ1-6, with TRBD1 matching 7 bases. The CDR3 length is 14 residues. V lost 1 base and J lost 7; bases outside the gene matches: 1. Germline V gene lookup returns CDR1 SEHNR and CDR2 FQNEAQ (reference sequence). The CDR3 DNA follows: TGTGCCAGCAGCTTAGTACAGGGGAATTCACCCCTCCACTTT. Translating gives CASSLVQGNSPLHF.

Many counts were recorded for this clonotype. This chain connects TRBV9 to TRBJ2-3, with 7 bases aligning to TRBD2. The CDR3 is 14 residues long. Germline V gene data show CDR1 as SGDLS and CDR2 as YYNGEE. Trimming cost V 0 bases and J 5 bases; bases outside gene matches: 3. CDR3 bases: TGTGCCAGCAGCGTAGCGGGGGGAGGAGATACGCAGTATTTT. Protein product: CASSVAGGGDTQYF.

This clonotype was recorded many times. V usage is TRBV6-5 and J usage is TRBJ2-5; TRBD1 aligns across 7 bases. V shed 3 bases, J shed 1 base, and the junction held 8 bases outside the gene matches. The CDR3 loop spans 16 amino acids. Looked up from germline, CDR1 is MNHEY and CDR2 is SVGAGI. The CDR3 loop is CASSYLLTGSQETQYF. CDR3 sequence (DNA): TGTGCCAGCAGTTATCTTCTGACAGGGAGCCAAGAGACCCAGTACTTC.

The table lists this clonotype with a few counts. This rearrangement joins TRBV30 to TRBJ1-2; unclear D gene. V was cut by 2 bases and J by 9 bases, with 7 bases left in between. The length of the CDR3 is 10 residues. CDR1 GTSNPN and CDR2 SVGIG come from the germline V gene (reference sequence). CDR3 in DNA: TGTGCCTGGAGTTCTCAGAGCTACACCTTC. As protein: CAWSSQSYTF.

In this sample, this clonotype turned up many times. The V and J genes are TRBV20-1 and TRBJ1-1, with D possibly matching TRBD1 (5 bases). CDR3 length: 14 amino acids. CDR1 is DFQATT, CDR2 SNEGSKA, per germline (reference sequence). V shed 0 bases and J shed 1 base, with 9 bases lying between them. CDR3 sequence (DNA): TGCAGTGCTAGAGAAACAGGACCGAACACTGAAGCTTTCTTT. Translation: CSARETGPNTEAFF.

This clonotype was seen at least ten times. The rearrangement links TRBV6-5 to TRBJ2-7, with D perhaps TRBD2 (6 bases). The CDR3 is made up of 14 amino acids. The V and J ends lost 4 bases and 5 bases respectively, with 15 bases between them. The germline gives CDR1 MNHEY, CDR2 SVGAGI. This chain's CDR3 is CASSSLGTGDEQYF. The CDR3 DNA reads as TGTGCCAGCAGTTCCCTGGGCACGGGGGACGAGCAGTACTTC.

The table lists this clonotype with many counts. This chain uses TRBV29-1 with TRBJ2-2; no clear D gene. The CDR3 spans 12 residues. The germline CDR1 and CDR2 sequences are SQVTM and ANQGSEA. V was cut by 1 base and J by 6 bases, with 6 bases left in between. This chain's CDR3 is CSVEVWSGELFF. The CDR3 DNA follows: TGCAGCGTTGAAGTATGGTCCGGGGAGCTGTTTTTT.

This chain links TRBV7-2 with TRBJ2-3; weak D call: TRBD1 (6 bases). Germline V gene sequence: CDR1 SGHTA, CDR2 FQGNSA. The CDR3 extends over 12 amino acids. The ends were cut back, 5 bases at V and 7 bases at J, with 10 bases in the middle. Here the CDR3 reads CASSRQGNTQYF. The CDR3 DNA sequence: TGTGCCAGCAGCCGCCAGGGGAATACGCAGTATTTT.

This clonotype was seen many times. The rearrangement uses TRBV12-3 or TRBV12-4 and TRBJ1-5, with D possibly being TRBD1 (5 bases). The CDR3 is 14 amino acids. V was shortened by 2 bases and J by 6 bases, with 11 bases between the two germline ends. The CDR3 region has the DNA TGTGCCAGCAGTTTAATGGAGAGGGGTCAGCCCCAGCATTTT. It specifies CASSLMERGQPQHF.

Concerning this clonotype: The junction differs from germline at one of its ends, possibly a read error. This rearrangement joins TRBV20-1 to TRBJ1-6; D is unclear. This CDR3 spans 15 amino acids. Per germline, CDR1 DFQATT and CDR2 SNEGSKA (reference sequence). The CDR3 DNA reads as TGCAGTGCTAGAGCTGAGCTTTTCTATAATTCACCCCTCCACTTC. Residues: CSARAELFYNSPLHF.

This clonotype was seen ten or more times. V and J are TRBV11-2 and TRBJ1-6, with D unclear. The V gene's germline CDR1 is SGHAT and CDR2 FQNNGV. The CDR3 is 15 amino acids. The V and J ends lost 2 bases and 7 bases respectively, with 12 bases between them. CDR3 protein: CASSLRRIPNSPLHF. The CDR3 nucleotides are TGTGCCAGCAGCTTACGTCGCATCCCAAATTCACCCCTCCACTTT.

This clonotype was seen repeatedly, ten times or more. The chain recombines TRBV7-2 with TRBJ2-7, with 9 bases aligning to TRBD1. The CDR3 is 15 amino acids. Unmatched junction bases numbered 5, after V lost 1 base and J lost 4 bases. The germline V gene has CDR1 SGHTA and CDR2 FQGNSA. This chain's CDR3 is CASSLGGTGTYEQYF. DNA for the CDR3: TGTGCCAGCAGCTTAGGGGGGACAGGGACGTACGAGCAGTACTTC.

The table lists this clonotype with many counts. CDR3 protein: CASSLRDRVQETQYF. CDR3 sequence (DNA): TGTGCCAGCAGTTTACGGGACAGGGTTCAAGAGACCCAGTACTTC. The V gene is TRBV27, the J gene TRBJ2-5; TRBD1 matches 9 bases. The CDR3 is 15 amino acids. V lost 2 bases and J lost 2; bases outside the gene matches: 3. Germline CDR1 is MNHEY and CDR2 is SMNVEV (reference sequence).

This clonotype has a count of ten or more. This sequence joins TRBV25-1 and TRBJ2-1, with 12 bases matching TRBD1. The CDR3 runs to 19 residues. Germline loops: CDR1 MGHDK, CDR2 SYGVNS. Trimming removed 3 bases from V and 12 bases from J; junction bases left unmatched: 21. CDR3 protein: CASSEGGTGGRILIFGQFF. The CDR3, as DNA: TGTGCCAGCAGTGAGGGGGGGACAGGGGGCAGGATATTGATTTTTGGGCAGTTCTTC.

This clonotype has ten or more counts. J is TRBJ2-3 and V is TRBV5-1, with 7 nucleotides matching TRBD1. The trim removed 2 bases at V and 0 bases at J, leaving 6 bases unmatched. Germline V gene data show CDR1 as SGHRS and CDR2 as YFSETQ. The CDR3 length is 16 residues. For the CDR3, the DNA is TGCGCCAGCAGCTTACCGGGACAGCCTAGCACAGATACGCAGTATTTT. Its translation: CASSLPGQPSTDTQYF.

This clonotype has ten or more counts. The V call is TRBV20-1, the J call TRBJ2-7; TRBD1 agrees at 8 bases. J gave up 3 bases and V 1 base, and 5 bases lay outside the gene matches. Germline V gene data show CDR1 as DFQATT and CDR2 as SNEGSKA (reference sequence). The CDR3 extends over 14 amino acids. Written as DNA, the CDR3 is TGCAGTGCTAGAGCGGACAGGGTCCTCTACGAGCAGTACTTC. Protein sequence: CSARADRVLYEQYF.